This T cell receptor beta chain appears in the sequencing data of a study of blood T cells in healthy people across ages. For the second PCR, which ran for roughly 6 to 12 cycles, a sample-barcoded 5' primer and a J-beta primer mix were used. Each CDR3 protein gets one entry after TCRdb re-called the 5' RACE reads with MiXCR. The repertoire holds approximately 1,000,000 distinct CDR3 sequences, with approximately 38% as singletons. Germline V CDR1 and CDR2: DFQATT, SNEGSKA (reference sequence). V lost 4 bases, J lost 6 bases, and 14 bases lay in between. The CDR3 has 13 residues. The chain combines TRBV20-1 with TRBJ2-3; maybe TRBD1 (5 bases). The sequence was collected from a young man in good health. Sample: blood. The CDR3 is CSAIRKGPDTQYF. Here the CDR3 DNA reads TGCAGTGCTATTCGTAAGGGGCCGGATACGCAGTATTTT.